This passage covers 21 T cell receptor beta chains from one sample sequenced in a study of identical twins. MiXCR, applied by TCRdb to the 5' RACE reads, yields one record per CDR3 protein. The table has around 1.7 million distinct CDR3 sequences, less than 40% seen once. What was sequenced was cord blood. These receptors were obtained from a newborn girl in good health.

This chain connects TRBV20-1 to TRBJ2-7; D perhaps matches TRBD2 (5 bases). This CDR3 contains 13 residues. V gave up 3 bases and J gave up 1 base, with 10 bases separating them. CDR1 is DFQATT and CDR2 is SNEGSKA in the germline V gene (reference sequence). CDR3 DNA: TGCAGTGCTAGTATACCGGGGTCCTACGAGCAGTACTTC. Its translation: CSASIPGSYEQYF.

This clonotype was found a few times. This chain joins TRBV29-1 and TRBJ1-1; D gene uncertain. Trimming took off 2 bases at V and 8 bases at J, with 6 bases between the two ends. The CDR3 sequence is 10 residues long. From germline, CDR1 is SQVTM and CDR2 ANQGSEA. DNA of the CDR3: TGCAGCGTTGAACATAGGGAAGCTTTCTTT. Amino acid sequence: CSVEHREAFF.

This clonotype occurred a few times. The rearrangement links TRBV27 to TRBJ2-7; D is possibly TRBD1 or TRBD2 (5 bases each). Trimming left V 2 bases short and J 2 bases short, with 13 bases between. From germline, CDR1 is MNHEY and CDR2 SMNVEV (reference sequence). The CDR3 consists of 15 residues. The CDR3 nucleotides read TGTGCCAGCAGTTTAGGGTGGGGGTTGACCTACGAGCAGTACTTC. This codes for CASSLGWGLTYEQYF.

Regarding this clonotype: A far larger clone is one nucleotide away, so this likely arose from a read error. This chain uses TRBV24-1 with TRBJ2-7, with 8 nucleotides matching TRBD2. J was trimmed by 3 bases and V by 6 bases; bases with no gene match: 0. The CDR3 totals 12 residues. CDR1 KGHDR and CDR2 SFDVKD come from the germline V gene. The CDR3 nucleotides are TGTGCCACCAGTAGCGGGAGCTACGAGCAGTACTTC. Residues: CATSSGSYEQYF.

The chain links TRBV6-6 to TRBJ1-1, with D maybe TRBD1 (6 bases). Germline CDR1 reads MNHNY; CDR2 reads SVGAGI (reference sequence). The CDR3 sequence is 15 residues long. The V end lost 0 bases, the J end lost 1 base, and 9 bases lay between the germline ends. CDR3 DNA: TGTGCCAGCAGTTACTCTACAGGGAGGAACACTGAAGCTTTCTTT. Translated: CASSYSTGRNTEAFF.

The rearrangement links TRBV18 to TRBJ2-7; tentatively, D is TRBD2 (6 bases). Between the trimmed V and J ends, which lost 1 base and 3 bases, there was a span of 13 bases. CDR1 and CDR2 (germline): KGHSH, LQKENI. The CDR3 has 15 amino acids. Here the CDR3 reads CASSPRSGVFYEQYF. The CDR3 DNA reads as TGTGCCAGCTCACCACGGTCGGGAGTGTTCTACGAGCAGTACTTC.

This chain uses TRBV6-1 with TRBJ1-5; unclear D gene. Per the germline V gene, CDR1 is MNHNS and CDR2 is SASEGT. The CDR3 totals 12 residues. The germline V and J ends were trimmed by 6 bases and 6 bases, with 9 bases remaining between them. CDR3 loop: CASRAGGQPQHF. Here the CDR3 DNA reads TGTGCCAGCAGGGCAGGCGGTCAGCCCCAGCATTTT.

The genes are TRBV27 and TRBJ2-2; no clear D gene. From germline, CDR1 is MNHEY and CDR2 SMNVEV (reference sequence). The CDR3 covers 16 residues. V was shortened by 5 bases and J by 3 bases, with 16 bases between the two germline ends. CDR3 in DNA: TGTGCCAGCAGTCCAAACCAGCCCAAATACACCGGGGAGCTGTTTTTT. Translated, it gives CASSPNQPKYTGELFF.

V usage is TRBV6-6 and J usage is TRBJ1-2; TRBD1 might be the D (5 bases). Trimming removed 6 bases at V and 9 bases at J, with 17 bases between. Germline assignment: CDR1 MNHNY and CDR2 SVGAGI (reference sequence). The CDR3 spans 13 residues. CDR3 in DNA: TGTGCCAGCAGCCCCGGGGCAGGGAATAGCTACACCTTC. Its translation: CASSPGAGNSYTF.

The chain recombines TRBV18 with TRBJ2-2; D not resolved. The germline V gene has CDR1 KGHSH and CDR2 LQKENI. The CDR3 has 13 residues. The ends were cut back, 2 bases at V and 6 bases at J, with 7 bases in the middle. CDR3 loop: CASSPEWAGELFF. The CDR3 bases are TGTGCCAGCTCACCAGAGTGGGCCGGGGAGCTGTTTTTT.

The chain uses TRBV28 and TRBJ2-1, with 7 positions matching TRBD2. J gave up 6 bases and V 4 bases, and 12 bases lay outside the gene matches. From germline, CDR1 is MDHEN and CDR2 SYDVKM. This CDR3 region has 16 residues. This CDR3 reads CASSSRWREISNEQFF. CDR3 coding DNA: TGTGCCAGCAGTTCCCGGTGGCGGGAGATAAGCAATGAGCAGTTCTTC.

This clonotype was counted between two and nine times. This chain joins TRBV6-5 and TRBJ2-1; no definite D call. Germline V gene data show CDR1 as MNHEY and CDR2 as SVGAGI. With 2 bases removed from V and 6 bases from J, the gap between germline ends came to 8 bases. The length of the CDR3 is 13 residues. CDR3 DNA: TGTGCCAGCAGTTACCCAAGTTTCAATGAGCAGTTCTTC. Its protein product is CASSYPSFNEQFF.

This clonotype appeared a few times. V gene TRBV12-3 or TRBV12-4 combines with J gene TRBJ1-2, with 8 bases lining up with TRBD1. This CDR3 has 14 amino acids. Losses at the gene ends were 5 bases for V and 6 bases for J; bases not matched to a gene: 8. The CDR3 DNA sequence: TGTGCCAGCAGTAGTCGACAGGGGTCCAATGGCTACACCTTC. Protein sequence: CASSSRQGSNGYTF.

The chain has TRBV11-1 and TRBJ2-7; TRBD2 is a possible D gene (5 bases). Germline CDR1 reads SGHAT; CDR2 reads FQDESV (reference sequence). Trimming removed 2 bases at V and 7 bases at J, with 24 bases between. CDR3 size: 17 residues. In nucleotides, the CDR3 is TGTGCCAGCAGCTTAAGCGGTCCTAGCCCGTACTACAATGAGCAGTACTTC. Its translation: CASSLSGPSPYYNEQYF.

This clonotype appeared once. V and J are TRBV6-5 and TRBJ2-1, with D perhaps TRBD2 (5 bases). This CDR3 is built from 13 residues. CDR1 MNHEY and CDR2 SVGAGI come from the germline V gene. The ends were cut back, 0 bases at V and 10 bases at J, with 10 bases in the middle. CDR3 nucleotide sequence: TGTGCCAGCAGTTACTCGCGGGTAAACGAGCAGTTCTTC. Translation gives CASSYSRVNEQFF.

This clonotype was observed a handful of times. The chain carries TRBV28 and TRBJ2-3; TRBD2 agrees at 8 bases. V lost 4 bases, J lost 5 bases, and 20 bases stayed unmatched. Germline values: CDR1 MDHEN, CDR2 SYDVKM. This CDR3 spans 19 amino acids. CDR3 protein: CASSSPLSGRMRARDTQYF. The CDR3 nucleotides are TGTGCCAGCAGTTCCCCATTGAGCGGGAGAATGAGAGCGAGAGATACGCAGTATTTT.

The chain links TRBV20-1 to TRBJ1-2; TRBD1 might be the D (5 bases). The germline gives CDR1 DFQATT, CDR2 SNEGSKA (reference sequence). CDR3 size: 14 residues. With 6 bases removed from V and 4 bases from J, the gap between germline ends came to 18 bases. CDR3 protein: CSAQDSSLSYGYTF. CDR3 in DNA: TGCAGTGCCCAAGACAGCTCCCTGTCCTATGGCTACACCTTC.

CDR3 sequence reads: CSARESNSNQPQHF. The CDR3 DNA reads as TGCAGTGCTAGAGAGTCGAATAGCAATCAGCCCCAGCATTTT. This rearrangement joins TRBV20-1 to TRBJ1-5; no clear D. Germline assignment: CDR1 DFQATT and CDR2 SNEGSKA (reference sequence). The CDR3 contains 14 residues. Trimming took off 0 bases at V and 0 bases at J, with 6 bases between the two ends.

The chain links TRBV21-1 to TRBJ2-4; TRBD2 reflects the table's D call only, with no check against the DNA. The J call is uncertain, as TRBJ2-7 better fits the DNA end. TRBV21-1 is a recognized pseudogene. The CDR3 loop spans 17 amino acids. CDR3 nucleotide sequence: TGTGCCAGCAGCCAATGGTCGGGACTAGCGGACTCCTACGAGCAGTACTTC. It codes for CASSQWSGLADSYEQYF.

In this sample, this clonotype turned up many times. The gene calls are TRBV12-3 or TRBV12-4 and TRBJ2-1, with D perhaps matching TRBD1 or TRBD2 (5 bases each). This CDR3 has 12 residues. Trimming took 8 bases from V and 4 from J, leaving 9 bases between them. For the CDR3, the DNA is TGTGCCAGCGGGGGTATTTACAATGAGCAGTTCTTC. Its protein product is CASGGIYNEQFF.

This clonotype has ten or more counts. The rearrangement uses TRBV12-3 or TRBV12-4 and TRBJ2-7; D unresolved. The germline V and J ends were trimmed by 0 bases and 3 bases, with 6 bases remaining between them. The CDR3 has 13 residues. In nucleotides, the CDR3 is TGTGCCAGCAGTTTAGCAATAGGCTACGAGCAGTACTTC. This codes for CASSLAIGYEQYF.